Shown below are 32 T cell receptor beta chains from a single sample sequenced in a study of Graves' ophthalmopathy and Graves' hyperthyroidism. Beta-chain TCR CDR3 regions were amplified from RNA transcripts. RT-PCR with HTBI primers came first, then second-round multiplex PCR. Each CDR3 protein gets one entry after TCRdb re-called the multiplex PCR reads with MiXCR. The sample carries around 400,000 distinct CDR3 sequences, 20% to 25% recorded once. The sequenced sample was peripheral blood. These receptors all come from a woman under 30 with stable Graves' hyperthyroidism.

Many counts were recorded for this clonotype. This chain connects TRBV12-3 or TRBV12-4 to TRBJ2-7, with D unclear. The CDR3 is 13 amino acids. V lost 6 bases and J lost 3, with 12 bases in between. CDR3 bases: TGTGCCAGCAGGTCGGCCCGGTTCTACGAGCAGTACTTC. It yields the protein CASRSARFYEQYF.

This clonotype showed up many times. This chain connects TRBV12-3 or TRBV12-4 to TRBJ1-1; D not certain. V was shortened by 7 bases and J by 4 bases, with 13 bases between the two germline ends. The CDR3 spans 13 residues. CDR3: CASKRALGTEAFF. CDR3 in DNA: TGTGCCAGCAAGAGGGCGTTAGGCACTGAAGCTTTCTTT.

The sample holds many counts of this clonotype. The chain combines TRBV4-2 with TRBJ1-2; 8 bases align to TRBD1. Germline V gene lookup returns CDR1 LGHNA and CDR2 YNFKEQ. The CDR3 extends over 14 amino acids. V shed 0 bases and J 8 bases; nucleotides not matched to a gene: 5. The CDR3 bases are TGTGCCAGCAGCCAAGAACTCGGGACAGGAGGCTACACCTTC. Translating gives CASSQELGTGGYTF.

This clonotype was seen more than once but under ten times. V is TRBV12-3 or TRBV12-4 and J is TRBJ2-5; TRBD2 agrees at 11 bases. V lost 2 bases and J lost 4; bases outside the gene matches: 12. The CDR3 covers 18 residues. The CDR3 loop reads CASSLRRTSGGGGETQYF. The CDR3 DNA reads TGTGCCAGCAGTTTACGTCGAACTAGCGGGGGCGGAGGAGAGACCCAGTACTTC.

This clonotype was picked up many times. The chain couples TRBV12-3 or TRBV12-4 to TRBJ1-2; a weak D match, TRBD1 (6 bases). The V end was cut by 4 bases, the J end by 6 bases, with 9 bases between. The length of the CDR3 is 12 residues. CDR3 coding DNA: TGTGCCAGCAGTTCGGGGGGCGATGGCTACACCTTC. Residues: CASSSGGDGYTF.

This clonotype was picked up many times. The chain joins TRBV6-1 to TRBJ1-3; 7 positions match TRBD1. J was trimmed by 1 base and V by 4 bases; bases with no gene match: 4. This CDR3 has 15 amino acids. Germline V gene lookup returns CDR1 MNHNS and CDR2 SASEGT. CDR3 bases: TGTGCCAGCAGTGCGGCGACAGGGTCTGGAAACACCATATATTTT. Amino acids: CASSAATGSGNTIYF.

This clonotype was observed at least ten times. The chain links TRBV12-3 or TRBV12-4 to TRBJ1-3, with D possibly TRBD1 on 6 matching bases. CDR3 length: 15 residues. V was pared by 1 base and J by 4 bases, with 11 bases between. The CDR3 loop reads CASSLDRVPGNTIYF. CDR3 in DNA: TGTGCCAGCAGTTTAGACAGGGTTCCCGGAAACACCATATATTTT.

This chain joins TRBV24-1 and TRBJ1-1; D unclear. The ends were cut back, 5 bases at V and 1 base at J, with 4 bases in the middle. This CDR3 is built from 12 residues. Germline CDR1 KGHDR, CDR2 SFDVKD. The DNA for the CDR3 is TGTGCCACCAGTGGCAGGAACACTGAAGCTTTCTTT. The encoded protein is CATSGRNTEAFF.

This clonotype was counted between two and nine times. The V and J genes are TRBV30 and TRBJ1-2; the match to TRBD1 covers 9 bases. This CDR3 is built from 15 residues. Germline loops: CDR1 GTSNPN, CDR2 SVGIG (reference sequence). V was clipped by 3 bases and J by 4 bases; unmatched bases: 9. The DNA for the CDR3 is TGTGCCTGGAGCCCGGGACAGGGCCTTCTCTATGGCTACACCTTC. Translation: CAWSPGQGLLYGYTF.

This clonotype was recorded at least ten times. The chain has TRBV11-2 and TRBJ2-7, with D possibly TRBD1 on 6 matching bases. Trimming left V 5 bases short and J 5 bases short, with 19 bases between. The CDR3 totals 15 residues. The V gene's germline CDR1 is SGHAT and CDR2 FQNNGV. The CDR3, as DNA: TGTGCCAGCAGCGCAAACAGGGAAACGGTCGACGAGCAGTACTTC. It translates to CASSANRETVDEQYF.

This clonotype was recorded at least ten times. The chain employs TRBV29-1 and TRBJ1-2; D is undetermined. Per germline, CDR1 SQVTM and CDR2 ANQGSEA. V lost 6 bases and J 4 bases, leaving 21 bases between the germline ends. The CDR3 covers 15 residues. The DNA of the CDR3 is TGCAGCGTCGACAAGCTTCGGACGGATACCTATGGCTACACCTTC. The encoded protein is CSVDKLRTDTYGYTF.

The CDR3 sequence is CASSLDVSGELFF. The CDR3 DNA follows: TGTGCCAGCAGCTTGGATGTGTCCGGGGAGCTGTTTTTT. The rearrangement uses TRBV5-4 and TRBJ2-2; D not certain. Germline values: CDR1 SGHNT, CDR2 YYREEE (reference sequence). This CDR3 region has 13 residues. Trimming removed 0 bases at V and 6 bases at J, with 6 bases between. Using reference TRBV5-4 and TRBJ2-2 for the parts outside the CDR3, the full variable domain is ETGVTQSPTHLIKTRGQQVTLRCSSQSGHNTVSWYQQALGQGPQFIFQYYREEENGRGNFPPRFSGLQFPNYSSELNVNALELDDSALYLCASSLDVSGELFFGEGSRLTVL.

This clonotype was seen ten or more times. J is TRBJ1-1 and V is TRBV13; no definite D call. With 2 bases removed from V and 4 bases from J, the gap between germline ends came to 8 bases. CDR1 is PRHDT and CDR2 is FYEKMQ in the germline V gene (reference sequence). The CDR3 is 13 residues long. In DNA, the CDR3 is TGTGCCAGCAGCTTAAGGGTGGGCACTGAAGCTTTCTTT. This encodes CASSLRVGTEAFF.

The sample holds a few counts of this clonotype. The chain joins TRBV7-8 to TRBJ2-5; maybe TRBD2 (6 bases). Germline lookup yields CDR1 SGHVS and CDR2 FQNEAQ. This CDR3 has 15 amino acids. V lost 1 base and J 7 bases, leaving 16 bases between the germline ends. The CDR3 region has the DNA TGTGCCAGCAGCTTAGGTCTAGCGATAGACAGGACCCAGTACTTC. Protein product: CASSLGLAIDRTQYF.

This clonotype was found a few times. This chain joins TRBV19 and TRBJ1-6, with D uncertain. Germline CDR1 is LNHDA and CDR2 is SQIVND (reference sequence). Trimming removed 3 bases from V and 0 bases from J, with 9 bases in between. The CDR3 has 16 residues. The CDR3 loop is CASSIAAGSYNSPLHF. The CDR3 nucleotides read TGTGCCAGTAGTATCGCGGCCGGCTCCTATAATTCACCCCTCCACTTT.

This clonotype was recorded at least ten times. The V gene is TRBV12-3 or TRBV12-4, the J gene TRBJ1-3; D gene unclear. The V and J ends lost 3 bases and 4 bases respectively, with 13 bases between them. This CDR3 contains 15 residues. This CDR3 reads CASSFSASPGNTIYF. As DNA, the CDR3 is TGTGCCAGCAGTTTCTCGGCCTCGCCGGGAAACACCATATATTTT.

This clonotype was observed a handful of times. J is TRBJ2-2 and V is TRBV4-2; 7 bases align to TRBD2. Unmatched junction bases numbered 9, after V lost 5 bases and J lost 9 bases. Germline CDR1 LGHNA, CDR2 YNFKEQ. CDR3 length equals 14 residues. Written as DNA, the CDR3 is TGTGCCAGCAGCAAAGGGGCGGGAGTCCGGGAGCTGTTTTTT. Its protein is CASSKGAGVRELFF.

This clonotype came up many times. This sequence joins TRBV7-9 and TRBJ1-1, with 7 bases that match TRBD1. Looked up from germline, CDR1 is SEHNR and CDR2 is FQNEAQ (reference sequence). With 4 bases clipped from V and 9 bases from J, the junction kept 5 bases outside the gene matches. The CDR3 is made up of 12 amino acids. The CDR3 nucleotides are TGTGCCAGCAGCTCGGACAGGCTTAAAGCTTTCTTT. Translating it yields CASSSDRLKAFF.

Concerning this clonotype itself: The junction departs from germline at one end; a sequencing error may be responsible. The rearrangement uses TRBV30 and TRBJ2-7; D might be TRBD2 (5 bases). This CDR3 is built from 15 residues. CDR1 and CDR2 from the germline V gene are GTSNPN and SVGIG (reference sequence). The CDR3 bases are TGTGCCTGGAGTGTTAAGCGGAAACCCTTATACGAGCAGTGCTTC. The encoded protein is CAWSVKRKPLYEQCF.

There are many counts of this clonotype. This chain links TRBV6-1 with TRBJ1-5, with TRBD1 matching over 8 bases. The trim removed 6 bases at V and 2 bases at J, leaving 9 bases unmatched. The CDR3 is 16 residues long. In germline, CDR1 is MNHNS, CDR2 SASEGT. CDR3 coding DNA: TGTGCCAGCAGCTCCACCGACAGGGGAGGCAATCAGCCCCAGCATTTT. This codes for CASSSTDRGGNQPQHF.

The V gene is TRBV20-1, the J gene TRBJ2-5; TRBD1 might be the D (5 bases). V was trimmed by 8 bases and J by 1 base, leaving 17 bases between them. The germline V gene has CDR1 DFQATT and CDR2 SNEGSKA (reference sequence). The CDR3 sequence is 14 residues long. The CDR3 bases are TGCAGTTCCGGACCCCTGACAGTCCAAGAGACCCAGTACTTC. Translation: CSSGPLTVQETQYF.

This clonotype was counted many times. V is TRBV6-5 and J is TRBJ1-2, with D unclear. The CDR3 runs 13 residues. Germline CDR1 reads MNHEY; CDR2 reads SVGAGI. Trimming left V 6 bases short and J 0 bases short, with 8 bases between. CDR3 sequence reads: CASRQFANYGYTF. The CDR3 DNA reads TGTGCCAGCAGGCAGTTTGCTAACTATGGCTACACCTTC.

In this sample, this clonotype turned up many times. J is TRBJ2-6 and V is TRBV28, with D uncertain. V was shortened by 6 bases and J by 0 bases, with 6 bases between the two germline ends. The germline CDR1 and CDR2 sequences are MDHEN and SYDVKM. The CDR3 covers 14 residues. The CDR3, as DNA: TGTGCCAGCAGGGCAAGCTCTGGGGCCAACGTCCTGACTTTC. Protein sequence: CASRASSGANVLTF.

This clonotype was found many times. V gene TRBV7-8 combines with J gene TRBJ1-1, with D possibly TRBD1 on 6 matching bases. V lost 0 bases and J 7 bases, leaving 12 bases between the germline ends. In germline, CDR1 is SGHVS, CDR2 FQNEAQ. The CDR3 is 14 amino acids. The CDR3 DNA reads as TGTGCCAGCAGCTTAGCTTTTCAGGGGATTGAAGCTTTCTTT. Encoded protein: CASSLAFQGIEAFF.

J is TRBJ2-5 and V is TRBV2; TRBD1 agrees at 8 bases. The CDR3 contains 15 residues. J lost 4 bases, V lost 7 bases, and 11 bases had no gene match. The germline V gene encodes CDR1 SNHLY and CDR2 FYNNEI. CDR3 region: CASTDTTGVLETQYF. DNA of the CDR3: TGTGCCAGCACCGACACGACAGGGGTCTTAGAGACCCAGTACTTC.

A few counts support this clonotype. CDR3 loop: CAWSPLGRPQETQYF. The CDR3 nucleotides are TGTGCCTGGAGCCCCCTCGGCAGGCCCCAAGAGACCCAGTACTTC. The chain carries TRBV30 and TRBJ2-5; D ambiguous. The V end lost 3 bases, the J end lost 1 base, and 15 bases lay between the germline ends. Germline-derived CDR1 and CDR2 are GTSNPN and SVGIG (reference sequence). The CDR3 contains 15 residues.

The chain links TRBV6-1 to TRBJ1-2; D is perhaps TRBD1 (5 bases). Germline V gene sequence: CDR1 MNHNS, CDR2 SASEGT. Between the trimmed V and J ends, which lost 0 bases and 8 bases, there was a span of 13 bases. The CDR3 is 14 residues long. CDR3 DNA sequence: TGTGCCAGCAGTGAAGCGGGGGGTTACGGGGGCTACACCTTC. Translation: CASSEAGGYGGYTF.

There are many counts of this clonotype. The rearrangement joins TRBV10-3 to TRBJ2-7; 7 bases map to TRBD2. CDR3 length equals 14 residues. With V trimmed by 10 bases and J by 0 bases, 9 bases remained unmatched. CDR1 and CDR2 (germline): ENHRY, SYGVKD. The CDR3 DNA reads TGTGCCACCGTAGCGGGCTCAAGCTCCTACGAGCAGTACTTC. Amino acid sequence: CATVAGSSSYEQYF.

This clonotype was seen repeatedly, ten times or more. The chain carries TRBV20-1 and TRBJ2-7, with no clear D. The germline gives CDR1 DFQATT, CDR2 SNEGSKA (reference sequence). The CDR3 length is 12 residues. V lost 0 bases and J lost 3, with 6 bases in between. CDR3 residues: CSARESSYEQYF. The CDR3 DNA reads TGCAGTGCTAGAGAGTCAAGCTACGAGCAGTACTTC.

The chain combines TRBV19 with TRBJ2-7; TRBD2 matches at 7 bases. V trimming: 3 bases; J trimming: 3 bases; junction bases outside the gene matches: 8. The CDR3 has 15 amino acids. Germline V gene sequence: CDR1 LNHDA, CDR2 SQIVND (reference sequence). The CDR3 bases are TGTGCCAGTAGTATCGGGAGCGGGGCTAACTACGAGCAGTACTTC. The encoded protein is CASSIGSGANYEQYF.

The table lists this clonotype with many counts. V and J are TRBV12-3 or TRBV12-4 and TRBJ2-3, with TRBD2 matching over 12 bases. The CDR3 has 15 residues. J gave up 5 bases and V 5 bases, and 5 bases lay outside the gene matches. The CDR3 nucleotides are TGTGCCAGCAGTAGGACTAGCGGGAAGATAGATACGCAGTATTTT. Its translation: CASSRTSGKIDTQYF.

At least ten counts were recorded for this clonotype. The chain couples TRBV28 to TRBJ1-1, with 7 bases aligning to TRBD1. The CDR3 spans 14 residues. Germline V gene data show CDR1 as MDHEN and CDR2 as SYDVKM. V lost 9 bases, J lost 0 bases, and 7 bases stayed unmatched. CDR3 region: CASQGGPMNTEAFF. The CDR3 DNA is TGTGCCAGTCAGGGGGGGCCTATGAACACTGAAGCTTTCTTT.